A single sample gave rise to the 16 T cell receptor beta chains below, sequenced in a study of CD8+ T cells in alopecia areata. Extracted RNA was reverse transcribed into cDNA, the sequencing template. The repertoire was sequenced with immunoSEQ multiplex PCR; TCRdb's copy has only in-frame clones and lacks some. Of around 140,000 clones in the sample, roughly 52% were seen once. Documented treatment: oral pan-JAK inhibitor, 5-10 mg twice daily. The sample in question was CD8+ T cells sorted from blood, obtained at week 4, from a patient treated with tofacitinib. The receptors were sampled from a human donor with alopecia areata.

The CDR3 bases are TGTGCCAGCAGCCCCGCCGGTCCAGCTAACTATGGCTACACCTTC. This sequence encodes CASSPAGPANYGYTF. V usage is TRBV27 and J usage is TRBJ1-2, with D hard to call. The CDR3 sequence is 15 residues long. V lost 6 bases to trimming and J lost 0 bases, with 14 bases between them. Germline V CDR1 and CDR2: MNHEY, SMNVEV (reference sequence).

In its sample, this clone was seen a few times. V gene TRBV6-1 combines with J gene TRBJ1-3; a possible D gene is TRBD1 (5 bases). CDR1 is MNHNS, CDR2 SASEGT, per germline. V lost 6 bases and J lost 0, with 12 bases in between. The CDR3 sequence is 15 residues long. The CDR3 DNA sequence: TGTGCCAGCAGCGGACATCAGGACTCTGGAAACACCATATATTTT. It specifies CASSGHQDSGNTIYF.

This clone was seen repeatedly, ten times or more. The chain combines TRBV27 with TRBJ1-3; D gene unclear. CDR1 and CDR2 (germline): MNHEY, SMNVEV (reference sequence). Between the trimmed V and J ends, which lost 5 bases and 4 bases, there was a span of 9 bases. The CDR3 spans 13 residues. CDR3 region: CASSPSRGNTIYF. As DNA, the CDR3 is TGTGCCAGCAGTCCCTCGAGGGGAAACACCATATATTTT.

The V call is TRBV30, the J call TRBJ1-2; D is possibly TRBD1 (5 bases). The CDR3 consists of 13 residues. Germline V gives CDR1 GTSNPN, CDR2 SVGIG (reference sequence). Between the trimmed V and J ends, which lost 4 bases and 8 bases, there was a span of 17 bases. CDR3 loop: CAWMMGVPGGYTF. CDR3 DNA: TGTGCCTGGATGATGGGGGTCCCGGGGGGCTACACCTTC. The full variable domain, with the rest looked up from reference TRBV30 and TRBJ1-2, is SQTIHQWPATLVQPVGSPLSLECTVEGTSNPNLYWYRQAAGRGLQLLFYSVGIGQISSEVPQNLSASRPQDRQFILSSKKLLLSDSGFYLCAWMMGVPGGYTFGSGTRLTVV.

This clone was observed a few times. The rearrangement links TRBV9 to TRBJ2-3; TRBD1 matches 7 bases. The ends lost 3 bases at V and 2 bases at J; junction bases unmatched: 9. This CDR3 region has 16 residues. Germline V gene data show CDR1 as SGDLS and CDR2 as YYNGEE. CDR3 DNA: TGTGCCAGCAGCGCGGGGACAGCTACCTTCACAGATACGCAGTATTTT. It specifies CASSAGTATFTDTQYF. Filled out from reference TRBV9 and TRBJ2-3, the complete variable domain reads DSGVTQTPKHLITATGQRVTLRCSPRSGDLSVYWYQQSLDQGLQFLIQYYNGEERAKGNILERFSAQQFPDLHSELNLSSLELGDSALYFCASSAGTATFTDTQYFGPGTRLTVL.

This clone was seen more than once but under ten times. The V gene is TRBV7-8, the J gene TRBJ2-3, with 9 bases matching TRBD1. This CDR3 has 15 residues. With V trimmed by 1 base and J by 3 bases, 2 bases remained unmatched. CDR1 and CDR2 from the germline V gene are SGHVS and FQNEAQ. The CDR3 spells CASSLVGTGTDTQYF. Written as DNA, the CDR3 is TGTGCCAGCAGCTTAGTCGGGACAGGGACAGATACGCAGTATTTT.

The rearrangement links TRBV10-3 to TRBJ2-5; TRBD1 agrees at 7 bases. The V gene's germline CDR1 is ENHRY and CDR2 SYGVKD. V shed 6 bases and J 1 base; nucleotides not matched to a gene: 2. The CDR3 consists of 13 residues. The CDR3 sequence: CAISRDSQETQYF. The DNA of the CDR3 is TGTGCCATCAGCCGGGACAGCCAAGAGACCCAGTACTTC.

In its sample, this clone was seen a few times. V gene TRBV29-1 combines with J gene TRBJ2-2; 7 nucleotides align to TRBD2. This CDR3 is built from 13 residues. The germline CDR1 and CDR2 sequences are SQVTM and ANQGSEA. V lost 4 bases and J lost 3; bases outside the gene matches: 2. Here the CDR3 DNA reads TGCAGCGTTGGGGACTACCACACCGGGGAGCTGTTTTTT. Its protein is CSVGDYHTGELFF.

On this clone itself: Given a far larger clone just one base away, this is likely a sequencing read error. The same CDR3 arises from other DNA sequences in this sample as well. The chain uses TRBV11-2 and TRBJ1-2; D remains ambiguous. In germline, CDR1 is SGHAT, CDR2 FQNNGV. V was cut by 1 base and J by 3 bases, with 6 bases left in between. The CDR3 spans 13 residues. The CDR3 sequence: CASSLGQDYGYTF. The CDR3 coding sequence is TGTGCCAGCAGCTTAGGTCAGGACTATGGCTACACCTTC.

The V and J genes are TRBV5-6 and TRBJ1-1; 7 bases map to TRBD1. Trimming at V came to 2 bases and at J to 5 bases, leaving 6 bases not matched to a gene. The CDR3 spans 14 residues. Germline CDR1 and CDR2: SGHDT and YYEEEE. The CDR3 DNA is TGTGCCAGCAGCTTTGAGGGGGCGCGTACTGAAGCTTTCTTT. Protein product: CASSFEGARTEAFF.

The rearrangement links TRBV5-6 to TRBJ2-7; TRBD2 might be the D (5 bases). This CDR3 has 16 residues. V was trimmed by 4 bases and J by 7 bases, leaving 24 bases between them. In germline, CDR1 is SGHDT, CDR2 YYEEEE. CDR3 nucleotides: TGTGCCAGCAGCCCCTACCGCGAGGGCCCCCTGGGAGAGCAGTACTTC. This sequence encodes CASSPYREGPLGEQYF.

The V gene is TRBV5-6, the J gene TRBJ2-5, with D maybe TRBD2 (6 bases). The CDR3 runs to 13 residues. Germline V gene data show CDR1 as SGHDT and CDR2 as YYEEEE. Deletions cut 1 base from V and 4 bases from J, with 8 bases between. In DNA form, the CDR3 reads TGTGCCAGCAGCTTGCTGGAGGGAGAGACCCAGTACTTC. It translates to CASSLLEGETQYF.

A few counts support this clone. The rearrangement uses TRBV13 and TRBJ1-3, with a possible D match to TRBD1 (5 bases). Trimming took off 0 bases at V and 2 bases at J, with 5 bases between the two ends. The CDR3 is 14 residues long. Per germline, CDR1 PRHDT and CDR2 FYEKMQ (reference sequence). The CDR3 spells CASSLGRAGNTIYF. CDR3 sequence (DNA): TGTGCCAGCAGCTTAGGCAGGGCTGGAAACACCATATATTTT.

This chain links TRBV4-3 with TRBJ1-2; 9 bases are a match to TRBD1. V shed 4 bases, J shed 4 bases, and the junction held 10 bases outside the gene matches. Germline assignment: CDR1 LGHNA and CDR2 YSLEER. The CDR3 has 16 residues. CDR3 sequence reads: CASSPGTGMSGYGYTF. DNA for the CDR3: TGCGCCAGCAGCCCTGGGACAGGGATGAGCGGCTATGGCTACACCTTC.

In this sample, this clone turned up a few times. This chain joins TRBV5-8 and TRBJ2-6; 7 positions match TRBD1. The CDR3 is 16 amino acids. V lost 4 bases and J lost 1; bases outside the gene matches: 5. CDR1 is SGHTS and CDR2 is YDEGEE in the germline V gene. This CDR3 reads CASSHGTESGANVLTF. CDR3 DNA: TGTGCCAGCAGCCACGGGACAGAGTCTGGGGCCAACGTCCTGACTTTC.

The CDR3 loop is CASMAEGMGGYEQYF. CDR3 nucleotide sequence: TGTGCCAGCATGGCGGAGGGCATGGGGGGCTACGAGCAGTACTTC. This sequence joins TRBV6-5 and TRBJ2-7; the D gene is possibly TRBD2 (6 bases). V lost 7 bases to trimming and J lost 3 bases, with 19 bases between them. Germline-derived CDR1 and CDR2 are MNHEY and SVGAGI. The CDR3 runs 15 residues.